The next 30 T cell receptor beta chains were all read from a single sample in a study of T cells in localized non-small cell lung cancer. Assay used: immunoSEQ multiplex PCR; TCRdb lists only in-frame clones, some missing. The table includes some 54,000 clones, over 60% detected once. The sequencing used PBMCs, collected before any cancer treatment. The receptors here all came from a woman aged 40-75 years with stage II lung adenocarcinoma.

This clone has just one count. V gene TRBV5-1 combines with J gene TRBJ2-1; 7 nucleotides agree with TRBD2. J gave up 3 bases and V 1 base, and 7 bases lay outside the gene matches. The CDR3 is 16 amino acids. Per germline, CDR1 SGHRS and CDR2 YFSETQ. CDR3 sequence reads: CASSLTSGANYNEQFF. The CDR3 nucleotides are TGCGCCAGCAGCTTGACAAGCGGGGCAAACTACAATGAGCAGTTCTTC.

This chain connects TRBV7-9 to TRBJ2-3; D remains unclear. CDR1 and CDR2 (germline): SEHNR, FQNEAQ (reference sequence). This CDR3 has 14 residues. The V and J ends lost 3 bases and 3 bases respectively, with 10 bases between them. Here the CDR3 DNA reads TGTGCCAGCAGCTTTCACGCAGCGACAGATACGCAGTATTTT. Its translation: CASSFHAATDTQYF.

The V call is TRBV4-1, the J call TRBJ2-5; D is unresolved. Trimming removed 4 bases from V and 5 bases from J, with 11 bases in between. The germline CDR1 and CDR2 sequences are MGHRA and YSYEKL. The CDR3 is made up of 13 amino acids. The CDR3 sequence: CASSLVTRETQYF. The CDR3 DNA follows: TGCGCCAGCAGCCTTGTTACCCGGGAGACCCAGTACTTC.

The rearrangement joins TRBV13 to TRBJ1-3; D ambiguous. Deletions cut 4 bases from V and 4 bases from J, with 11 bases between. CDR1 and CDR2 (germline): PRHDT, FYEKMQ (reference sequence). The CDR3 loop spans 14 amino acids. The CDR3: CASSYLARGNTIYF. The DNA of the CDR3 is TGTGCCAGCAGCTATCTCGCGAGAGGAAACACCATATATTTT. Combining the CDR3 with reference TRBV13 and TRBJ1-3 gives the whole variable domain AAGVIQSPRHLIKEKRETATLKCYPIPRHDTVYWYQQGPGQDPQFLISFYEKMQSDKGSIPDRFSAQQFSDYHSELNMSSLELGDSALYFCASSYLARGNTIYFGEGSWLTVV.

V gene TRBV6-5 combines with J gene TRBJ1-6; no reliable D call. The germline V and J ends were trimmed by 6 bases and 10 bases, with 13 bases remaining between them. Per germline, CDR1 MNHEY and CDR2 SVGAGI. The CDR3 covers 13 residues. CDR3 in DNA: TGTGCCAGCAGCACCCGAGGGCCGTCACCCCTCCACTTT. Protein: CASSTRGPSPLHF.

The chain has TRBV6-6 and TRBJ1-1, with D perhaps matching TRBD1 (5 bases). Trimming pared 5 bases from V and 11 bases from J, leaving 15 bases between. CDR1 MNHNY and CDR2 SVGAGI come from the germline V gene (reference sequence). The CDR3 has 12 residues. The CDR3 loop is CASSATRAGAFF. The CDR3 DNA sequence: TGTGCCAGCAGTGCAACCAGGGCAGGGGCTTTCTTT.

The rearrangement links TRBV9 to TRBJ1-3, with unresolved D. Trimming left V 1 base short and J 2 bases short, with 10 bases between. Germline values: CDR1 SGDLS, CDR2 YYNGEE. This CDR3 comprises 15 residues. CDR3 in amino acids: CASSVSWGPGNTIYF. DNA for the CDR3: TGTGCCAGCAGCGTAAGCTGGGGTCCTGGAAACACCATATATTTT.

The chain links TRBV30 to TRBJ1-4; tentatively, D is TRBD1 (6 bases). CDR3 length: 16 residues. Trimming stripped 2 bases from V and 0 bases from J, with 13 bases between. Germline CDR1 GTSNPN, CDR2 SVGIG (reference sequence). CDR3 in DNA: TGTGCCTGGAGTCTCGCGTCAGGGGCAACTAATGAAAAACTGTTTTTT. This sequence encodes CAWSLASGATNEKLFF.

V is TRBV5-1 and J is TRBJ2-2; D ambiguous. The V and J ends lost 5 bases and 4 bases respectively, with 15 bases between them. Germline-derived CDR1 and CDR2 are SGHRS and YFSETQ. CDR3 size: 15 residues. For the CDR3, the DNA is TGCGCCAGCAGACCCCAGCAGGAGCTCACCGGGGAGCTGTTTTTT. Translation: CASRPQQELTGELFF.

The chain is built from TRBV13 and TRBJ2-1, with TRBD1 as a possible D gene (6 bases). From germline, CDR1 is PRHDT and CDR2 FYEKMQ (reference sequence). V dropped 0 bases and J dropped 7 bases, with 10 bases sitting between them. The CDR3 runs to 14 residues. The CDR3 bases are TGTGCCAGCAGCTTAGGAAAGGGGGAAAATGAGCAGTTCTTC. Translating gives CASSLGKGENEQFF.

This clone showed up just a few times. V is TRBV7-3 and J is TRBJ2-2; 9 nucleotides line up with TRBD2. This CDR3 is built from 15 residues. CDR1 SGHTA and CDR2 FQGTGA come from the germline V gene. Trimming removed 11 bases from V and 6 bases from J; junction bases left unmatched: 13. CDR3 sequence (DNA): TGTGCCGGAATACAGGGACTAGCCTCCCCCGGGGAGCTGTTTTTT. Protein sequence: CAGIQGLASPGELFF.

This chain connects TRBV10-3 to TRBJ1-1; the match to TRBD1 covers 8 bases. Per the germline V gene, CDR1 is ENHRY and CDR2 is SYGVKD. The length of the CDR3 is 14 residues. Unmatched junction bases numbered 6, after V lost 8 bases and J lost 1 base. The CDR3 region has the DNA TGTGCCATCGGGGTCCAGGGGGCGAACACTGAAGCTTTCTTT. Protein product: CAIGVQGANTEAFF.

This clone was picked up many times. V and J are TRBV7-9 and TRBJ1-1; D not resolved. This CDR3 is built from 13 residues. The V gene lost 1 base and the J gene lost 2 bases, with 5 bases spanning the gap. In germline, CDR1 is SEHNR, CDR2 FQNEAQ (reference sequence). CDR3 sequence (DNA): TGTGCCAGCAGCTTAGGTCAAAACACTGAAGCTTTCTTT. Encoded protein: CASSLGQNTEAFF.

The CDR3 DNA sequence: TGTGCCAGCAGCTTAAGGGGCACCGGGACCAACAATGAGCAGTTCTTC. It codes for CASSLRGTGTNNEQFF. The chain recombines TRBV7-2 with TRBJ2-1, with D perhaps TRBD1 or TRBD2 (5 bases each). V was pared by 2 bases and J by 5 bases, with 16 bases between. CDR3 length: 16 amino acids. Germline V gene data show CDR1 as SGHTA and CDR2 as FQGNSA.

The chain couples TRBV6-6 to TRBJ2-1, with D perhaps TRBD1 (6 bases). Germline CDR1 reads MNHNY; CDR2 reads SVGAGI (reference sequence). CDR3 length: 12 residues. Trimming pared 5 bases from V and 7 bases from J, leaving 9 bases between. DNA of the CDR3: TGTGCCAGCAGTCTTCAGGGGAATGAGCAGTTCTTC. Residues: CASSLQGNEQFF.

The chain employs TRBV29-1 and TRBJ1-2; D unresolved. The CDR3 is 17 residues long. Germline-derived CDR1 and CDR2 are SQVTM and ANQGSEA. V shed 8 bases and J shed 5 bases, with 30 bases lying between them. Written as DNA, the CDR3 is TGCAGCATTCTGAGTCGTCAGGAATACCGAATAGGGTATGGCTACACCTTC. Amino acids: CSILSRQEYRIGYGYTF.

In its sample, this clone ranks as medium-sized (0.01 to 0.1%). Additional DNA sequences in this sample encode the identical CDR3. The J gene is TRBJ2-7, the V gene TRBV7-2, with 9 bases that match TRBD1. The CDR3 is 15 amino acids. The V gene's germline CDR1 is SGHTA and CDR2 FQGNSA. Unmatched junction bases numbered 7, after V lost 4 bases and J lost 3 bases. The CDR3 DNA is TGTGCCAGCAGCTCCGGGACAGGGTCCTTCTACGAGCAGTACTTC. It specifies CASSSGTGSFYEQYF.

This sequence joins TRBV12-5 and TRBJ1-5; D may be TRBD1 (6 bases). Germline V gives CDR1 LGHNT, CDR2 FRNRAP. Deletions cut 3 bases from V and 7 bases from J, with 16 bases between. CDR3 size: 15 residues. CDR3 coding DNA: TGTGCTAGTGGTTTATTAAACAGGGACGGGCAGCCCCAGCATTTT. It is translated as CASGLLNRDGQPQHF.

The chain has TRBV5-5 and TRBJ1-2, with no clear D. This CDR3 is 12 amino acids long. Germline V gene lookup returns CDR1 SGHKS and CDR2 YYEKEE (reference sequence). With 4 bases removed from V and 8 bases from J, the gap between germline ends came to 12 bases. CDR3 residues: CASSASSSGYTF. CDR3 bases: TGTGCCAGCAGCGCCTCCAGTTCGGGCTACACCTTC.

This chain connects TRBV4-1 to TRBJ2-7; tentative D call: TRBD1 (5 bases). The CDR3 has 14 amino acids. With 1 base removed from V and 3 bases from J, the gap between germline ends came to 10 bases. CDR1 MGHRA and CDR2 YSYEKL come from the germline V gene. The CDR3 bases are TGCGCCAGCAGCCAAGGGCAGGGATTCTACGAGCAGTACTTC. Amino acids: CASSQGQGFYEQYF.

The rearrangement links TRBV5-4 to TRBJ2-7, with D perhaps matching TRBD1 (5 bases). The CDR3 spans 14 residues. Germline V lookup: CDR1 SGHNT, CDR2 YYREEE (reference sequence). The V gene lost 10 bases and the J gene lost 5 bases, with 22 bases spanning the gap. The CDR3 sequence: CAHSPAQGSDEQYF. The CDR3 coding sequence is TGTGCCCACAGCCCCGCGCAGGGCAGCGACGAGCAGTACTTC.

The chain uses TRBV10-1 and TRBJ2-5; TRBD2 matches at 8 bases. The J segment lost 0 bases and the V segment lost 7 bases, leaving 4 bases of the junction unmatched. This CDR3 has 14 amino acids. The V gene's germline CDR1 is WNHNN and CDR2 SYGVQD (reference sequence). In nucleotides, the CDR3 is TGCGCCAGCAAGGGTAGCGGGGACCAAGAGACCCAGTACTTC. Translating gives CASKGSGDQETQYF.

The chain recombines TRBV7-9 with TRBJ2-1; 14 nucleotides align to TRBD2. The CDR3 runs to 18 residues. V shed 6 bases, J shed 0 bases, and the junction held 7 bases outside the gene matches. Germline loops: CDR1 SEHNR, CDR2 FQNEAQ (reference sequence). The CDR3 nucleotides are TGTGCCAGCAGAACCGGGACTAGCGGGGGCTCCTCCTACAATGAGCAGTTCTTC. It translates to CASRTGTSGGSSYNEQFF.

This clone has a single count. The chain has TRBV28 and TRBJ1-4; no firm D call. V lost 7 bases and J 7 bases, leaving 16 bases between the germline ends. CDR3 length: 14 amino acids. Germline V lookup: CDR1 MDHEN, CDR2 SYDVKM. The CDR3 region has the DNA TGTGCCAGCAACCTTGACACCCCGGGTGAAAAACTGTTTTTT. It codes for CASNLDTPGEKLFF.

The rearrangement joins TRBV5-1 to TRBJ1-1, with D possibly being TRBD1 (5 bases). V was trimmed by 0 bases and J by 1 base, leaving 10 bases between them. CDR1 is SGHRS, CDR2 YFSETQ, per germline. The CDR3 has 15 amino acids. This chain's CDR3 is CASSLEGPGNTEAFF. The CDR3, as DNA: TGCGCCAGCAGCTTGGAGGGACCGGGGAACACTGAAGCTTTCTTT.

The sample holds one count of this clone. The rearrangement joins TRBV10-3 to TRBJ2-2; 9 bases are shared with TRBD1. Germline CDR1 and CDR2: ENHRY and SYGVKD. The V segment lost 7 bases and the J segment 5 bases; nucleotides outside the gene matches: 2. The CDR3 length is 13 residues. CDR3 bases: TGTGCCATCAAAGGGACAGGGACCGGGGAGCTGTTTTTT. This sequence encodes CAIKGTGTGELFF.

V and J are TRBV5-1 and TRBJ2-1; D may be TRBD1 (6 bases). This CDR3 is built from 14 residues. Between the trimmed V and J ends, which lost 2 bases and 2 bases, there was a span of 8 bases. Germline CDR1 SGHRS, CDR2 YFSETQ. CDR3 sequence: CASSFQGTYNEQFF. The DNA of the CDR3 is TGCGCCAGCAGCTTTCAGGGGACCTACAATGAGCAGTTCTTC.

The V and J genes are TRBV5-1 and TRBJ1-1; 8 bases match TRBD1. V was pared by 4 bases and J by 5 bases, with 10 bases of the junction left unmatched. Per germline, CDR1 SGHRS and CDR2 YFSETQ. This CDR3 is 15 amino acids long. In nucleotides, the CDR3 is TGCGCCAGCAGCCCCACACAAACAGGGGGTACTGAAGCTTTCTTT. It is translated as CASSPTQTGGTEAFF. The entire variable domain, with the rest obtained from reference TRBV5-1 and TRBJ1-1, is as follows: KAGVTQTPRYLIKTRGQQVTLSCSPISGHRSVSWYQQTPGQGLQFLFEYFSETQRNKGNFPGRFSGRQFSNSRSEMNVSTLELGDSALYLCASSPTQTGGTEAFFGQGTRLTVV.

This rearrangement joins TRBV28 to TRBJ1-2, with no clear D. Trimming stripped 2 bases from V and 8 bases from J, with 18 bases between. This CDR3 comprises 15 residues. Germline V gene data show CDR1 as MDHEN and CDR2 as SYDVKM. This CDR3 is CASSLNPVRSHGYTF. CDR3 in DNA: TGTGCCAGCAGTTTAAACCCCGTACGGTCTCACGGCTACACCTTC.

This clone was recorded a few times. CDR3 region: CASSGRLAGGPGANVLTF. CDR3 coding DNA: TGTGCCAGCAGCGGGCGACTAGCGGGGGGGCCAGGGGCCAACGTCCTGACTTTC. The genes are TRBV4-2 and TRBJ2-6; 14 nucleotides agree with TRBD2. The CDR3 length is 18 residues. Germline lookup yields CDR1 LGHNA and CDR2 YNFKEQ. V shed 5 bases and J 4 bases; nucleotides not matched to a gene: 7.